This TCR beta chain appears in the sequencing data of a study of cytomegalovirus exposure and HLA in healthy donors. Notes on the study in general: Analysis performed later found more than 15,000 TCR beta sequences associated with HLA alleles at 0.05 false discovery rate.

Germline CDR1 and CDR2: SGDLS and YYNGEE. V was shortened by 4 bases and J by 4 bases, with 9 bases between the two germline ends. The CDR3 spans 13 residues. Note on this clone: Its matching antigen is unknown.

It was with 60 Vbeta and 13 Jbeta primers that the PCR ran. Method: immunoSEQ multiplex PCR; TCRdb's copy keeps in-frame clones and lacks some. The sample contains 120,000 to 150,000 clones, approximately 80% of which appear only once. The rearrangement uses TRBV9 and TRBJ2-1; possibly TRBD1 for D (5 bases). Sequencing was carried out using PBMCs. The receptor comes from a woman in her forties in good health and CMV-seropositive. In nucleotides, the CDR3 is TGTGCCAGCAGCTCCAGGGAATACAATGAGCAGTTCTTC. Translating it yields CASSSREYNEQFF.